This T cell receptor (beta chain) was sequenced in a study of T cell changes during pregnancy in multiple sclerosis. The table came from immunoSEQ multiplex PCR; TCRdb's copy has only in-frame clones and leaves some out. The profile shows around 70,000 clones, 75% to 95% of them singletons. Deletions cut 7 bases from V and 0 bases from J, with 16 bases between. The CDR3 covers 16 residues. CDR1 is MNHEY, CDR2 SMNVEV, per germline (reference sequence). The specimen was peripheral blood, collected in the second trimester of pregnancy. This TCR derives from a female donor with multiple sclerosis, enrolled in a pregnancy study. The gene calls are TRBV27 and TRBJ1-5; no reliable D call. The CDR3 loop is CASNSLGEGSNQPQHF. DNA for the CDR3: TGTGCCAGCAACTCCCTCGGCGAGGGTAGCAATCAGCCCCAGCATTTT.